These 14 T cell receptor beta chains came from one sample sequenced in a study of cytomegalovirus exposure and HLA in healthy donors. The PCR made use of 60 Vbeta and 13 Jbeta primers. Here immunoSEQ multiplex PCR was the method, and the copy in TCRdb shows in-frame clones only, minus some. The sample has some 160,000 clones, roughly 75% seen once. The source material was PBMCs. The receptors derive from a man between 40 and 49 years old in good health and CMV-seronegative.

The gene calls are TRBV7-9 and TRBJ2-3; no reliable D call. The CDR3 length is 14 residues. Germline V lookup: CDR1 SEHNR, CDR2 FQNEAQ (reference sequence). Trimming pared 6 bases from V and 0 bases from J, leaving 10 bases between. This CDR3 is CASRLSTSTDTQYF. As DNA, the CDR3 is TGTGCCAGCAGGTTATCCACTAGCACAGATACGCAGTATTTT.

The DNA of the CDR3 is TGCAGCGTTTCGGTGGACAACTACGAGCAGTACTTC. It specifies CSVSVDNYEQYF. The chain uses TRBV29-1 and TRBJ2-7; D is possibly TRBD1 (5 bases). Germline V gene data show CDR1 as SQVTM and CDR2 as ANQGSEA. The V gene lost 5 bases and the J gene lost 3 bases, with 11 bases spanning the gap. The CDR3 loop spans 12 amino acids.

The chain has TRBV12-5 and TRBJ2-7, with D perhaps assigned TRBD1 or TRBD2 (5 bases each). The length of the CDR3 is 16 residues. Germline V gene data show CDR1 as LGHNT and CDR2 as FRNRAP. V lost 5 bases and J lost 0, with 17 bases in between. CDR3 sequence (DNA): TGTGCTAGTGGTGTGGACACGGGATACAGCTCCTACGAGCAGTACTTC. Translation: CASGVDTGYSSYEQYF.

This CDR3 reads CASSPEGRNSPLHF. The DNA for the CDR3 is TGTGCCAGCAGCCCCGAGGGTCGGAATTCACCCCTCCACTTT. This rearrangement joins TRBV5-6 to TRBJ1-6; no reliable D call. The V and J ends lost 4 bases and 7 bases respectively, with 12 bases between them. The germline gives CDR1 SGHDT, CDR2 YYEEEE. This CDR3 comprises 14 residues.

V and J are TRBV11-2 and TRBJ2-3; no definite D call. The CDR3 length is 12 residues. CDR1 SGHAT and CDR2 FQNNGV come from the germline V gene. Trimming took off 5 bases at V and 9 bases at J, with 12 bases between the two ends. The CDR3 sequence: CASSDSGGTQYF. The DNA of the CDR3 is TGTGCCAGCAGCGATTCGGGTGGAACGCAGTATTTT.

This clone showed up just once. The chain is built from TRBV7-9 and TRBJ2-5; 8 nucleotides agree with TRBD1. Germline V gene lookup returns CDR1 SEHNR and CDR2 FQNEAQ (reference sequence). With V trimmed by 3 bases and J by 0 bases, 3 bases remained unmatched. The CDR3 runs to 15 residues. CDR3 sequence (DNA): TGTGCCAGCAGCTTTAGACAGGGGTACCAAGAGACCCAGTACTTC. Residues: CASSFRQGYQETQYF.

This chain links TRBV6-5 with TRBJ2-5; D perhaps matches TRBD1 (6 bases). CDR1 and CDR2 from the germline V gene are MNHEY and SVGAGI. This CDR3 has 15 residues. V was cut by 6 bases and J by 2 bases, with 16 bases left in between. CDR3 in DNA: TGTGCCAGCAGCGACCTTAGAGGGGGACAAGAGACCCAGTACTTC. Encoded protein: CASSDLRGGQETQYF.

This rearrangement joins TRBV6-1 to TRBJ1-5, with D perhaps matching TRBD1 (6 bases). In germline, CDR1 is MNHNS, CDR2 SASEGT. V dropped 3 bases and J dropped 6 bases, with 15 bases sitting between them. The CDR3 loop spans 15 amino acids. DNA of the CDR3: TGTGCCAGCAGTGATGTTTCAGGGGCCCTTCAGCCCCAGCATTTT. Translating gives CASSDVSGALQPQHF.

V and J are TRBV29-1 and TRBJ1-5, with TRBD1 matching 9 bases. The CDR3 totals 14 residues. In germline, CDR1 is SQVTM, CDR2 ANQGSEA. V shed 5 bases, J shed 5 bases, and the junction held 7 bases outside the gene matches. The CDR3, as DNA: TGCAGCGTTCGAACAGGGGGCTGGGATCAGCCCCAGCATTTT. Residues: CSVRTGGWDQPQHF.

This clone came up once. This chain connects TRBV11-3 to TRBJ2-7; the D is unclear. Germline CDR1 reads SGHNT; CDR2 reads YENEEA. CDR3 size: 12 residues. V was trimmed by 5 bases and J by 2 bases, leaving 7 bases between them. CDR3 protein: CASSPTTYEQYF. DNA of the CDR3: TGTGCCAGCAGCCCCACAACCTACGAGCAGTACTTC.

This clone was counted a few times. For the CDR3, the DNA is TGCGCCAGCAAGGATGGGCCCTACGAGCAGTACTTC. Amino acids: CASKDGPYEQYF. This chain connects TRBV5-1 to TRBJ2-7; D gene ambiguous. This CDR3 contains 12 residues. V lost 6 bases, J lost 2 bases, and 9 bases lay in between. CDR1 is SGHRS, CDR2 YFSETQ, per germline.

The V gene is TRBV5-1, the J gene TRBJ2-2; 15 nucleotides align to TRBD2. Germline CDR1 SGHRS, CDR2 YFSETQ. The CDR3 loop spans 16 amino acids. V shed 3 bases and J 6 bases; nucleotides not matched to a gene: 3. The CDR3 sequence: CASSSGLAGGSGELFF. The DNA of the CDR3 is TGCGCCAGCAGCTCGGGACTAGCGGGGGGATCCGGGGAGCTGTTTTTT. Drawing the rest from reference TRBV5-1 and TRBJ2-2, the complete variable domain is KAGVTQTPRYLIKTRGQQVTLSCSPISGHRSVSWYQQTPGQGLQFLFEYFSETQRNKGNFPGRFSGRQFSNSRSEMNVSTLELGDSALYLCASSSGLAGGSGELFFGEGSRLTVL.

The gene calls are TRBV29-1 and TRBJ2-5; 10 nucleotides agree with TRBD1. This CDR3 contains 14 residues. V lost 8 bases to trimming and J lost 5 bases; unmatched junction nucleotides: 11. Germline-derived CDR1 and CDR2 are SQVTM and ANQGSEA. CDR3 DNA sequence: TGCAGCATTTCCACGACAGGGGGCATGGAGACCCAGTACTTC. Protein product: CSISTTGGMETQYF.

The gene calls are TRBV7-2 and TRBJ2-7; 10 nucleotides align to TRBD2. The CDR3 is made up of 17 amino acids. J lost 3 bases, V lost 5 bases, and 13 bases had no gene match. Germline V lookup: CDR1 SGHTA, CDR2 FQGNSA. This CDR3 is CASSPPSGSRGSYEQYF. CDR3 bases: TGTGCCAGCAGCCCACCTAGCGGGAGTAGAGGGAGCTACGAGCAGTACTTC.